This T cell receptor (beta chain) was recovered during a study of regulatory T cells in long-lasting Graves disease. Study-wide points: Gene preferences differed: TRBV28, TRBJ1-2, TRBJ2-5 in persistent cases.

Germline V lookup: CDR1 DFQATT, CDR2 SNEGSKA (reference sequence). This CDR3 region has 14 residues. V dropped 5 bases and J dropped 5 bases, with 18 bases sitting between them. Time point described: newly diagnosed GD, antithyroid drugs for less than 3 months. Researchers made the TCR library from RNA that was extracted from PBMCs. CDR3 regions were amplified by Arm-PCR using iRepertoire HTBI primers to build TCR beta libraries. TCRdb re-called the multiplex PCR reads with MiXCR, one entry per CDR3 protein. This repertoire shows about 560,000 distinct CDR3 sequences, roughly 16% found once; its top ten account for more than 10%. This clonotype was detected only a few times. Its antigen is unidentified. These same records also appear under a second study, on T cells in Graves' hyperthyroidism and ophthalmopathy. This second study notes: Peripheral blood also featured most of the thyroid clonotypes expanded above 0.001.

This clonotype was obtained from a man between 18 and 35 years old with Graves disease. Source: peripheral blood mononuclear cells (PBMCs), taken at new diagnosis, from a patient treated with antithyroid drugs. This chain connects TRBV20-1 to TRBJ2-5; D gene uncertain. The CDR3 region is CSAPGYPDSETQYF. CDR3 nucleotides: TGCAGTGCTCCCGGGTACCCGGATTCTGAGACCCAGTACTTC.